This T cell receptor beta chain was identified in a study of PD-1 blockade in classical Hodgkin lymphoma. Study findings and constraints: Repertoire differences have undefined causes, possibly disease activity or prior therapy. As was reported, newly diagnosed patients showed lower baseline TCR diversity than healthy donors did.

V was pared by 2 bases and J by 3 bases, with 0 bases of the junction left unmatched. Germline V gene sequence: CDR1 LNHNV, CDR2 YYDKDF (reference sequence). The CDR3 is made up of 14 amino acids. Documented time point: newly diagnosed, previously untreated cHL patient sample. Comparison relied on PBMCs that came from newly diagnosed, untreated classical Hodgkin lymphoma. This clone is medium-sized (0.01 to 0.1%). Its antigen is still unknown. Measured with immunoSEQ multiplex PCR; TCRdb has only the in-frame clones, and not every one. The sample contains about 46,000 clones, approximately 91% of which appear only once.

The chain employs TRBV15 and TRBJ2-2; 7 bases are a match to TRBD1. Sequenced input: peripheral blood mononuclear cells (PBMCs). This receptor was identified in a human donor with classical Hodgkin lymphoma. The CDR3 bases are TGTGCCACCAGCAGACAGGGGGACACCGGGGAGCTGTTTTTT. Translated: CATSRQGDTGELFF.